This T cell receptor beta chain was sequenced in a study of naive and memory T cell subsets. This clonotype was seen only a few times. The beta constant-region primer was an equimolar mix of two oligonucleotides covering TRBC1 and TRBC2. Ligated cDNA was amplified by four rounds of PCR with nested alpha and beta constant-region primers and SP2. Each CDR3 protein gets one entry after TCRdb re-called the UMI-ligation and nested PCR reads with MiXCR. The profile shows approximately 140,000 distinct CDR3 sequences, 17% of them singletons. Germline CDR1 reads SQVTM; CDR2 reads ANQGSEA. This CDR3 has 13 residues. Trimming stripped 0 bases from V and 7 bases from J, with 10 bases between.

This rearrangement joins TRBV29-1 to TRBJ2-1; D is perhaps TRBD2 (5 bases). The clonotype originates from a human donor in good health. The sample taken for sequencing was naive CD4+ T cells from blood. Here the CDR3 DNA reads TGCAGCGTTGAAGATGACTGGAGGAATGAGCAGTTCTTC. As protein: CSVEDDWRNEQFF.